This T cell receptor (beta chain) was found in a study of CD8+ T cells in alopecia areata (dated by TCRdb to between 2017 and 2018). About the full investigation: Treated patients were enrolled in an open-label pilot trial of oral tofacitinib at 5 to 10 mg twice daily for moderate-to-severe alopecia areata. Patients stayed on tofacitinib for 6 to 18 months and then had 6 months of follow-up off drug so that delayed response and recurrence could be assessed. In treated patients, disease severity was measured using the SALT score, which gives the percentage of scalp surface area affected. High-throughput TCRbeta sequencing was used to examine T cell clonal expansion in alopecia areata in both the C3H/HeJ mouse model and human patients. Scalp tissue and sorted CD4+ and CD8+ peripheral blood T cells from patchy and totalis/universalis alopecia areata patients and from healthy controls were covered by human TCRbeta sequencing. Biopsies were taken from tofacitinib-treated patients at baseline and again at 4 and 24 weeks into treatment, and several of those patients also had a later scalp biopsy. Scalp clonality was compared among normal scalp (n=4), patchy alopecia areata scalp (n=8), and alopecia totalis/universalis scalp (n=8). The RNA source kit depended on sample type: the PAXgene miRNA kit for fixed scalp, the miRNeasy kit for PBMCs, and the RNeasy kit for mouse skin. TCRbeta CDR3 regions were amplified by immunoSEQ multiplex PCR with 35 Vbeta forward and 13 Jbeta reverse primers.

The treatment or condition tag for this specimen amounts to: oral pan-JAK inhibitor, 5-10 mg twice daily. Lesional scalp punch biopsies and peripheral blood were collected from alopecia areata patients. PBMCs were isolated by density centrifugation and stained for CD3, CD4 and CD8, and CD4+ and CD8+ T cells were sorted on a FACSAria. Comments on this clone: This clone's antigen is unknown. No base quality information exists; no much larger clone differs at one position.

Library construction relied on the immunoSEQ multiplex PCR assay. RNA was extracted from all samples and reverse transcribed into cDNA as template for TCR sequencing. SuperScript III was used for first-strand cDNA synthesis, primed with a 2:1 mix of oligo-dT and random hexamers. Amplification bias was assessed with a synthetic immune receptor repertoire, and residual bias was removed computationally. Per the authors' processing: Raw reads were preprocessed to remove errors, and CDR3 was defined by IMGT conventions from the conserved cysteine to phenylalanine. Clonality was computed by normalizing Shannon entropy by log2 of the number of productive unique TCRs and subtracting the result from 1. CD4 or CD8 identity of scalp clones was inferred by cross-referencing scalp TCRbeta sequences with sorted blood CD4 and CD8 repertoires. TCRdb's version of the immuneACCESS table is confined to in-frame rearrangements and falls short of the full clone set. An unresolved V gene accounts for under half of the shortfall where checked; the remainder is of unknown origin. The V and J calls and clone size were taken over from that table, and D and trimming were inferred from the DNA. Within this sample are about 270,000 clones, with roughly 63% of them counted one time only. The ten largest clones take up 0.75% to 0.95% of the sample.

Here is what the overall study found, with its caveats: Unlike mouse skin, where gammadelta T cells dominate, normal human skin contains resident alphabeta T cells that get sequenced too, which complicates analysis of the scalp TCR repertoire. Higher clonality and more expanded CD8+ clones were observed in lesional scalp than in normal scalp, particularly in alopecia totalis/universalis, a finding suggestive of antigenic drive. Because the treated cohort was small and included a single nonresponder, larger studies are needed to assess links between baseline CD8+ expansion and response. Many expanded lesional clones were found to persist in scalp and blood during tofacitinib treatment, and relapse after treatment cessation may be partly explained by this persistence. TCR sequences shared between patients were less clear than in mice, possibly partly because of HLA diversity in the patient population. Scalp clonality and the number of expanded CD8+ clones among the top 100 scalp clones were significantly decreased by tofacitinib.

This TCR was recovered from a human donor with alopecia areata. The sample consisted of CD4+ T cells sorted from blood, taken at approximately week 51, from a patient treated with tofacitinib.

The CDR3 loop reads CSAAGSLVLDTQYF. The DNA is as follows: TGCAGCGCCGCGGGCAGCTTGGTCCTCGATACGCAGTATTTT. The chain is made from TRBV29-1 and TRBJ2-3, with a tentative D gene TRBD2 over 5 matching bases. The CDR3 goes from the cysteine to the phenylalanine over 14 residues. The kept DNA is CDR3 alone, 42 bases in frame from the first base. The germline V gene specifies SQVTM as CDR1 and ANQGSEA as CDR2. V and J are truncated by 7 bases and 6 bases respectively, leaving an intervening sequence of 20 bases.